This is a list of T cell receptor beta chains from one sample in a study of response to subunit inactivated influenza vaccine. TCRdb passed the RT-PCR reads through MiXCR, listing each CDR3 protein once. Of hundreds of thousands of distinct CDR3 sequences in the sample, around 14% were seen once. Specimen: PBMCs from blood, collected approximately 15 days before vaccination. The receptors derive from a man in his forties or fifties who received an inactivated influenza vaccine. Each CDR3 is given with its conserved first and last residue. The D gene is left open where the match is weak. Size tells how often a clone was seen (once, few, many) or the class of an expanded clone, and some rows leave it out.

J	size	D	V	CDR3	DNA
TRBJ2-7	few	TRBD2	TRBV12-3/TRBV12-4	CASSFGTRGINEQYF	TGTGCCAGCAGTTTTGGGACTAGAGGGATCAACGAGCAGTACTTC
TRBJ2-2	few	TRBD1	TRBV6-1	CASSGQGATGELFF	TGTGCCAGCAGTGGACAGGGGGCCACCGGGGAGCTGTTTTTT
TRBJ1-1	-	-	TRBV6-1	CASSKRPDRLNTEAFF	TGTGCCAGCAGCAAACGGCCCGACCGCCTTAACACTGAAGCTTTCTTT
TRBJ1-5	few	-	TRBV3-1	CASSQANGDQPQHF	TGTGCCAGCAGCCAAGCTAACGGGGATCAGCCCCAGCATTTT
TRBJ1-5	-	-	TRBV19	CASSSGFNQPQHF	TGTGCCAGTAGTTCAGGTTTCAATCAGCCCCAGCATTTT
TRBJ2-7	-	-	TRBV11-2	CASSLAGKSYEQYF	TGTGCCAGCAGCTTAGCAGGGAAATCCTACGAGCAGTACTTC
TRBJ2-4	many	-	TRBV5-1	CASSLGDRAKNIQYF	TGCGCCAGCAGCTTGGGGGACCGAGCCAAAAACATTCAGTACTTC
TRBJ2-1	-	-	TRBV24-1	CATSGSGVHNEQFF	TGTGCCACCAGTGGGTCGGGGGTCCACAATGAGCAGTTCTTC
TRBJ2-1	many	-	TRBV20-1	CSARDLTRVYNEQFF	TGCAGTGCTAGAGATTTAACCCGGGTATACAATGAGCAGTTCTTC
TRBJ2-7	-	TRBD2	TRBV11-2	CASSPFGGRREQYF	TGTGCCAGCAGCCCCTTCGGGGGGAGGCGCGAGCAGTACTTC
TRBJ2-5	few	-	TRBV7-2	CASSLDSGPGETQYF	TGTGCCAGCAGCTTAGATTCGGGCCCAGGGGAGACCCAGTACTTC
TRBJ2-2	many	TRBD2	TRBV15	CATSPRTSGAGELFF	TGTGCCACCAGCCCGCGGACTAGCGGCGCCGGGGAGCTGTTTTTT
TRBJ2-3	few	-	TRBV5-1	CASSLWGLSTDTQYF	TGCGCCAGCAGCTTGTGGGGCCTGAGCACAGATACGCAGTATTTT